The rows below give T cell receptor beta chains drawn from one sample of a study of cytomegalovirus exposure and HLA in healthy donors. Sequenced by immunoSEQ multiplex PCR; TCRdb stores in-frame clones only, minus some. The table has around 40,000 clones, over 60% seen once. Sequencing was done on a sample of PBMCs. The receptors here all came from a woman in her 30s in good health and CMV-seronegative. The CDR3 runs from the conserved cysteine through the conserved F or W. The D gene is left open where the match is weak. Not all rows give a size; the values are once, few, many and, for expanded clones, a class.

V: TRBV29-1; D: TRBD1; size: few; J: TRBJ2-7; CDR3: CSVDSGTATAEQYF; DNA: TGCAGCGTAGACTCCGGGACAGCGACCGCCGAGCAGTACTTC
V: TRBV28; D: TRBD1; size: NA; J: TRBJ2-7; CDR3: CASSLPGTGYEQYF; DNA: TGTGCCAGCAGTTTACCCGGGACAGGCTACGAGCAGTACTTC
V: TRBV28; D: TRBD2; size: NA; J: TRBJ2-3; CDR3: CASGGAGVGTDTQYF; DNA: TGTGCCAGCGGAGGAGCGGGAGTCGGCACAGATACGCAGTATTTT
V: TRBV30; D: NA; size: NA; J: TRBJ1-2; CDR3: CACFDREGYTF; DNA: TGTGCCTGCTTCGATCGTGAGGGCTACACCTTC
V: TRBV27; D: TRBD1; size: few; J: TRBJ2-5; CDR3: CASSSHRGQMTQYF; DNA: TGTGCCAGCAGTTCCCACAGGGGGCAAATGACCCAGTACTTC
V: TRBV6-5; D: NA; size: NA; J: TRBJ2-3; CDR3: CASRTDGYTDTQYF; DNA: TGTGCCAGCAGGACAGACGGATACACAGATACGCAGTATTTT
V: TRBV6-1; D: NA; size: NA; J: TRBJ2-5; CDR3: CASREGQETQYF; DNA: TGTGCCAGCAGGGAGGGACAAGAGACCCAGTACTTC
V: TRBV11-3; D: NA; size: NA; J: TRBJ1-1; CDR3: CASSQTGNTEAFF; DNA: TGTGCCAGCAGCCAGACAGGGAACACTGAAGCTTTCTTT
V: TRBV4-2; D: TRBD1; size: few; J: TRBJ2-5; CDR3: CASSQDWDRKETQYF; DNA: TGTGCCAGCAGCCAAGATTGGGACAGGAAAGAGACCCAGTACTTC
V: TRBV11-2; D: NA; size: NA; J: TRBJ2-7; CDR3: CASSLARSVYEQYF; DNA: TGTGCCAGCAGCTTGGCTAGATCCGTCTACGAGCAGTACTTC
V: TRBV5-4; D: TRBD2; size: NA; J: TRBJ2-2; CDR3: CASSVGLAGGYTGELFF; DNA: TGTGCCAGCAGCGTGGGACTAGCGGGAGGGTATACCGGGGAGCTGTTTTTT
V: TRBV19; D: TRBD1; size: NA; J: TRBJ1-2; CDR3: CASSVPQGNGYTF; DNA: TGTGCCAGTAGTGTACCACAGGGGAATGGCTACACCTTC
V: TRBV7-8; D: NA; size: NA; J: TRBJ2-1; CDR3: CASSLDISNEQFF; DNA: TGTGCCAGCAGCTTAGATATCTCCAATGAGCAGTTCTTC
V: TRBV6-5; D: NA; size: NA; J: TRBJ1-6; CDR3: CASSYSGSNSPLHF; DNA: TGTGCCAGCAGTTACTCAGGGAGTAATTCACCCCTCCACTTT
V: TRBV19; D: NA; size: NA; J: TRBJ2-6; CDR3: CARAGPGANVLTF; DNA: TGTGCCAGAGCCGGTCCTGGGGCCAACGTCCTGACTTTC
V: TRBV2; D: NA; size: NA; J: TRBJ2-2; CDR3: CASNRKTGDTGELFF; DNA: TGTGCCAGCAATCGGAAAACCGGGGACACCGGGGAGCTGTTTTTT
V: TRBV5-1; D: TRBD2; size: NA; J: TRBJ2-3; CDR3: CASSYSGDRTDTQYF; DNA: TGCGCCAGCAGCTATAGCGGGGATCGCACAGATACGCAGTATTTT
V: TRBV25-1; D: TRBD2; size: NA; J: TRBJ2-1; CDR3: CASSEEIAGSNEQFF; DNA: TGTGCCAGCAGTGAAGAGATAGCGGGAAGCAATGAGCAGTTCTTC
V: TRBV28; D: TRBD1; size: few; J: TRBJ2-5; CDR3: CASSTVRGQASQETQYF; DNA: TGTGCCAGCAGTACCGTTAGGGGACAGGCGTCCCAAGAGACCCAGTACTTC
V: TRBV29-1; D: NA; size: few; J: TRBJ1-1; CDR3: CSVGVITLNTEAFF; DNA: TGCAGCGTCGGAGTTATAACATTGAACACTGAAGCTTTCTTT
V: TRBV25-1; D: NA; size: NA; J: TRBJ2-5; CDR3: CASNQGASRTQYF; DNA: TGTGCCAGCAACCAAGGGGCCTCTAGGACCCAGTACTTC
V: TRBV7-9; D: NA; size: NA; J: TRBJ2-1; CDR3: CASSWASNEQFF; DNA: TGTGCCAGCAGCTGGGCTTCCAATGAGCAGTTCTTC
V: TRBV6-5; D: TRBD1; size: NA; J: TRBJ2-7; CDR3: CASSYATGDEQYF; DNA: TGTGCCAGCAGTTACGCGACAGGGGACGAGCAGTACTTC
V: TRBV5-6; D: NA; size: few; J: TRBJ1-5; CDR3: CASSLAGEWSNQPQHF; DNA: TGTGCCAGCAGCTTGGCGGGTGAGTGGAGCAATCAGCCCCAGCATTTT
V: TRBV28; D: NA; size: NA; J: TRBJ2-1; CDR3: CASSSRDEQFF; DNA: TGTGCCAGCAGTTCGCGAGATGAGCAGTTCTTC
V: TRBV13; D: TRBD2; size: NA; J: TRBJ2-3; CDR3: CASGLAGVDTQYF; DNA: TGTGCCAGCGGACTAGCGGGGGTAGATACGCAGTATTTT
V: TRBV5-1; D: NA; size: NA; J: TRBJ1-3; CDR3: CASSFQGYGNTIYF; DNA: TGCGCCAGCAGCTTTCAGGGGTATGGAAACACCATATATTTT
V: TRBV2; D: TRBD2; size: few; J: TRBJ2-5; CDR3: CASSAGLATQETQYF; DNA: TGTGCCAGCAGTGCTGGACTAGCGACCCAAGAGACCCAGTACTTC
V: TRBV30; D: NA; size: few; J: TRBJ1-4; CDR3: CACRENEKLFF; DNA: TGTGCCTGCCGGGAGAATGAAAAACTGTTTTTT